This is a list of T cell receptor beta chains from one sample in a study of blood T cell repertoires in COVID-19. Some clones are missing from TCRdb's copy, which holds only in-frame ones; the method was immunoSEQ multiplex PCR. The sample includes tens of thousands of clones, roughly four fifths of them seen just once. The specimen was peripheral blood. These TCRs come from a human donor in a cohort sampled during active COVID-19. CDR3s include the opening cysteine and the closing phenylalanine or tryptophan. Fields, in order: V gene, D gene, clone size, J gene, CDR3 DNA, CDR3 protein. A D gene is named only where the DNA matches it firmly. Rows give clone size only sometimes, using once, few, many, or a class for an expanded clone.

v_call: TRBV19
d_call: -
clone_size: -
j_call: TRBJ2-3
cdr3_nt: TGTGCCAGTAGCCTCTCAGGGGTTTGGAGCACAGATACGCAGTATTTT
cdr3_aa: CASSLSGVWSTDTQYF

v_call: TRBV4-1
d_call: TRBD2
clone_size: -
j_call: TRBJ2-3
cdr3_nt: TGCGCCAGCAGCCAAGAGGGGCGGGGGGGCGATACGCAGTATTTT
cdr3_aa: CASSQEGRGGDTQYF

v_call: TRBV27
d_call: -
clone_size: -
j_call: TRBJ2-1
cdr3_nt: TGTGCCAGCAGTCTGACAATTTACAATGAGCAGTTCTTC
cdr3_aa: CASSLTIYNEQFF

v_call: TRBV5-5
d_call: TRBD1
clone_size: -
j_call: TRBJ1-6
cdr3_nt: TGTGCCAGCAGTAGGACAGGGGTTAGAGATTCACCCCTCCACTTT
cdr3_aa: CASSRTGVRDSPLHF

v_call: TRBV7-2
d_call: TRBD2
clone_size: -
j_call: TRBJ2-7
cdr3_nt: TGTGCCAGCAGCTCACAAGCGGGGGTATACGAGCAGTACTTC
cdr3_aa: CASSSQAGVYEQYF

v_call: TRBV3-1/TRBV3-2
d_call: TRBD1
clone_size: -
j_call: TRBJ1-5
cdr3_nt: TGTGCCAGCAGCCAGGGACAGGGGTGGAATCAGCCCCAGCATTTT
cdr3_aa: CASSQGQGWNQPQHF

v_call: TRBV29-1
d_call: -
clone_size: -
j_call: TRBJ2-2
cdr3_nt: TGCAGCGTTAATGACTTTTCCACCGGGGAGCTGTTTTTT
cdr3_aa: CSVNDFSTGELFF

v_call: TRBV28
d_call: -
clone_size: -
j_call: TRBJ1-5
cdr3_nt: TGTGCCAGCAGAAGGGACACAACTATCGGTCAGCCCCAGCATTTT
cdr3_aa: CASRRDTTIGQPQHF

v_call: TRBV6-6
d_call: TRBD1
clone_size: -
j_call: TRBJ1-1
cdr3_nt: TGTGCCAGCAGTCAAGACAGGGTGTGGGGCACTGAAGCTTTCTTT
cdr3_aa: CASSQDRVWGTEAFF

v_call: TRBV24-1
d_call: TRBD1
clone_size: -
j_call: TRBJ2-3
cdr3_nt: TGTGCCACCAGTGACGTCGGGACAGGGAAAGCAGATACGCAGTATTTT
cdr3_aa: CATSDVGTGKADTQYF

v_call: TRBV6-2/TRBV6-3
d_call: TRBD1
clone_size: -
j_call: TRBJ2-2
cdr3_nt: TGTGCCAGCAGTTGGACAGGGTTCACCGGGGAGCTGTTTTTT
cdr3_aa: CASSWTGFTGELFF

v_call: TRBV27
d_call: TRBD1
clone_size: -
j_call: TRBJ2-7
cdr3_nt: TGTGCCAGCAGTGGCCCGGGACAGGGGTCCGAGCAGTACTTC
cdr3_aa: CASSGPGQGSEQYF

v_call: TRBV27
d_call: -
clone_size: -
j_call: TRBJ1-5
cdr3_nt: TGTGCCAGTCAGGGGTTCGGTGGCAATCAGCCCCAGCATTTT
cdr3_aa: CASQGFGGNQPQHF

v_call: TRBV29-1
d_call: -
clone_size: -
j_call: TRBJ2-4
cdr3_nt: TGCAGCGTTGGCCTGCAGGCCAAAAACATTCAGTACTTC
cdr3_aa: CSVGLQAKNIQYF

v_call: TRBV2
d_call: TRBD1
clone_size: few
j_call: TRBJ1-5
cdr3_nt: TGTGCCAGCAGGGGAGAGGGGGCGGGCAATCAGCCCCAGCATTTT
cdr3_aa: CASRGEGAGNQPQHF

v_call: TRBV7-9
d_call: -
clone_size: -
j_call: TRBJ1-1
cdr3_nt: TGTGCCAGCAGCTTCAGGGGTTCCGCCCTGCGGGCTTTCTTT
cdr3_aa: CASSFRGSALRAFF

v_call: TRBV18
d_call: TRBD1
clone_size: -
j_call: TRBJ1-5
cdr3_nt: TGTGCCAGCTCACTTAACAGGGGGCATGCCAATCAGCCCCAGCATTTT
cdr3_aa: CASSLNRGHANQPQHF

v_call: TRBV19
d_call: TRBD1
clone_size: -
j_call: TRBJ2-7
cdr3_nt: TGTGCCGGGTGGGGGGACAGGAACTACGAGCAGTACTTC
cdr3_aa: CAGWGDRNYEQYF

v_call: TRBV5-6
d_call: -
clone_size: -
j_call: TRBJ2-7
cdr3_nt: TGTGCCAGCAGCTTACGTAGCCGAGTCGAGCAGTACTTC
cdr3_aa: CASSLRSRVEQYF

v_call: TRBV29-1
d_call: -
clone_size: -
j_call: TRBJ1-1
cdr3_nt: TGCAGCGTTGAGGTGGGGCCCCTGCGGGCTTTCTTT
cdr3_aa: CSVEVGPLRAFF

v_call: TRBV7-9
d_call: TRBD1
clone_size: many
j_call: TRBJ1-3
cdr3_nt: TGTGCCAGCAGCCGGGACAGGGACTCTGGAAACACCATATATTTT
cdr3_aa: CASSRDRDSGNTIYF

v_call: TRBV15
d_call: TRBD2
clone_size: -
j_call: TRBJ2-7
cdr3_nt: TGTGCCACCAGCAGAACCCCTAGCGGGGGAGGCTCCTACGAGCAGTACTTC
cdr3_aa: CATSRTPSGGGSYEQYF

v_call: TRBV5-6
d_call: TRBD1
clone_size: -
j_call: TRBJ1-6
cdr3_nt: TGTGCCAGCAGCTACCGGGACAGCAAGTCACCCCTCCACTTT
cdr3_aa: CASSYRDSKSPLHF

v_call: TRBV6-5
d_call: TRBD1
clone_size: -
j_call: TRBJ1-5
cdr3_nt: TGTGCCAGCAGTACGAGGGACAGAGAGCCCCAGCATTTT
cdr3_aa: CASSTRDREPQHF

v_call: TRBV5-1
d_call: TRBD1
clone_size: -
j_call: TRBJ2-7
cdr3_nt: TGCGCCAGCAGCTTAGGACAGGGGGCTAACGAGCAGTACTTC
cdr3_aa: CASSLGQGANEQYF

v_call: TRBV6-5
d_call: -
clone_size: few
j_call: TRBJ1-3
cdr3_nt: TGTGCCAGCAGTTCCCTTACAGGGAACTCTGGAAACACCATATATTTT
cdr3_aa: CASSSLTGNSGNTIYF

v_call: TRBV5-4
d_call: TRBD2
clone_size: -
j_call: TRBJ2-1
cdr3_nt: TGTGCCAGCAGCCCACTAGCGGGGGCCCTCAATGAGCAGTTCTTC
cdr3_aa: CASSPLAGALNEQFF

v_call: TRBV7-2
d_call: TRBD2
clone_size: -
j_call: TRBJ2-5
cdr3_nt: TGTGCCAGCAGCTTAGGAGGCCTAGCGGGGCCACAAGAGACCCAGTACTTC
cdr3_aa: CASSLGGLAGPQETQYF

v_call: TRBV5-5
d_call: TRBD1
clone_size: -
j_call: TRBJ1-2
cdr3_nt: TGTGCCAGCAGCTTAGCCGGGACAGGGTTCTTTGACTATGGCTACACCTTC
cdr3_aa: CASSLAGTGFFDYGYTF

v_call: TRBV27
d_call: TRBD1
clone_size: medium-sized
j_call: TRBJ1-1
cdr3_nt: TGTGCCAGCAGTAGACCGGGACAGGGGAACACTGAAGCTTTCTTT
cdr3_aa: CASSRPGQGNTEAFF